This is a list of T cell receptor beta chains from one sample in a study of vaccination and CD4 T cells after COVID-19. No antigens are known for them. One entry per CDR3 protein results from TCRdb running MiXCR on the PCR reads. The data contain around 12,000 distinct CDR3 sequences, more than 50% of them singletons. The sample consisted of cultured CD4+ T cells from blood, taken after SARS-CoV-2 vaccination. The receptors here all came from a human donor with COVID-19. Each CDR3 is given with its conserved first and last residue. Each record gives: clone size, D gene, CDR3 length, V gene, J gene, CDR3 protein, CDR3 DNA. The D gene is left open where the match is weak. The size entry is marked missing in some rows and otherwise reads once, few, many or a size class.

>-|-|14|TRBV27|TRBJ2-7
CASSVSVGTYEQYF
TGTGCCAGCAGTGTTTCCGTGGGTACCTACGAGCAGTACTTC
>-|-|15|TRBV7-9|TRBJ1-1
CASSFQPTVNTEAFF
TGTGCCAGCAGCTTCCAACCGACAGTGAACACTGAAGCTTTCTTT
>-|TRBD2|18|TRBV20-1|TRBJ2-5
CSAISHIGLAGVIETQYF
TGCAGTGCTATCTCTCATATTGGACTAGCGGGGGTAATAGAGACCCAGTACTTC
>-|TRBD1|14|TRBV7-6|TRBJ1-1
CASSITGGDTEAFF
TGTGCCAGCAGCATCACAGGGGGTGACACTGAAGCTTTCTTT
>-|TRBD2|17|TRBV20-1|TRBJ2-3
CSARGGSGGTVTDTQYF
TGCAGTGCTAGAGGCGGGAGCGGGGGGACTGTCACAGATACGCAGTATTTT
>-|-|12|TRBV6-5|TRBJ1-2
CASSSREIGYTF
TGTGCCAGCAGTTCCAGGGAAATTGGCTACACCTTC
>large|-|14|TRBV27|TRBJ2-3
CASRRKGSSDTQYF
TGTGCCAGCAGGCGGAAGGGGAGCTCAGATACGCAGTATTTT
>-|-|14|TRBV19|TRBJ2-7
CASSRGVSSYEQYF
TGTGCCAGTAGTCGCGGGGTTAGCTCCTACGAGCAGTACTTC
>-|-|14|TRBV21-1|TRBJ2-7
CASSPSLGTYEQYF
TGTGCCAGCTCCCCCAGTTTAGGGACCTACGAGCAGTACTTC
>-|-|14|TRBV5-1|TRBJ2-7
CASSFGGSAYEQYF
TGCGCCAGCAGCTTCGGCGGGTCGGCCTACGAGCAGTACTTC
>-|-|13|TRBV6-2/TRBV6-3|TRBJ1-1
CASSYSRSTEAFF
TGTGCCAGCAGTTACTCGCGGTCCACTGAAGCTTTCTTT
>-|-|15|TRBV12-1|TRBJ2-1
CASSFRGRPYNEQFF
TGTGCCAGCAGCTTTAGGGGACGACCCTACAATGAGCAGTTCTTC
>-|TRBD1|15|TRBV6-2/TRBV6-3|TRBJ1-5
CASRADREARQPQHF
TGTGCCAGCAGGGCAGACAGGGAAGCGCGACAGCCCCAGCATTTT
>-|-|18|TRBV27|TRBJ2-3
CASSLTPGQFSSTDTQYF
TGTGCCAGCAGTTTAACGCCCGGACAGTTTTCTAGCACAGATACGCAGTATTTT
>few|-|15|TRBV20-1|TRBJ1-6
CSARASPGRNSPLHF
TGCAGTGCTAGAGCATCGCCAGGGCGGAATTCACCCCTCCACTTT
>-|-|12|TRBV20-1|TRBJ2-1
CSADGDPDEQFF
TGCAGTGCTGACGGGGATCCCGATGAGCAGTTCTTC
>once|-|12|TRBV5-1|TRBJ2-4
CASSFEKGIQYF
TGCGCCAGCAGCTTTGAGAAGGGCATTCAGTACTTC
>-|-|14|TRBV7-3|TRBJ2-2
CGSSPPLATGELFF
TGTGGCAGCAGCCCCCCCCTCGCTACCGGGGAGCTGTTTTTT
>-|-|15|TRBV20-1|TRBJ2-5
CSASRSVGGQETQYF
TGCAGTGCTAGCCGATCTGTAGGGGGCCAAGAGACCCAGTACTTC
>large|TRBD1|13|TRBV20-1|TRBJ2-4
CSGGQSAKNIQYF
TGCAGTGGGGGACAGTCAGCCAAAAACATTCAGTACTTC
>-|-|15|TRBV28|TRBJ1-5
CAVNQMGGPRQPQHF
TGTGCGGTAAACCAAATGGGGGGACCGAGGCAGCCCCAGCATTTT
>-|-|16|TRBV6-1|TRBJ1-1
CATERVGNTGVTEAFF
TGTGCCACCGAACGGGTTGGGAATACGGGAGTCACTGAAGCTTTCTTT
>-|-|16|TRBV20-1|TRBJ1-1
CSATPRRGVTDTEAFF
TGCAGTGCTACTCCTAGACGGGGGGTTACCGACACTGAAGCTTTCTTT
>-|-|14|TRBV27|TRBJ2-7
CASDNRASDYEQYF
TGTGCCAGCGATAACAGGGCATCGGACTACGAGCAGTACTTC
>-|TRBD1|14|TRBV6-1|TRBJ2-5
CASRGGTGVETQYF
TGTGCCAGCAGGGGGGGGACAGGGGTAGAGACCCAGTACTTC
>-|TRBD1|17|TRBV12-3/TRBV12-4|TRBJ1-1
CASSWDGTGYLGTEAFF
TGTGCCAGCAGTTGGGACGGGACAGGGTATTTGGGCACTGAAGCTTTCTTT
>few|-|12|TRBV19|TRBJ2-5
CASSHWGETQYF
TGTGCCAGTAGCCACTGGGGGGAGACCCAGTACTTC
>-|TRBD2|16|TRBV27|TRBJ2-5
CASSQGLAGGYETQYF
TGTGCCAGCAGTCAGGGACTAGCGGGGGGGTATGAGACCCAGTACTTC
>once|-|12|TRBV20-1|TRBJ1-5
CSAKVGDQPQHF
TGCAGTGCGAAGGTGGGGGATCAGCCCCAGCATTTT